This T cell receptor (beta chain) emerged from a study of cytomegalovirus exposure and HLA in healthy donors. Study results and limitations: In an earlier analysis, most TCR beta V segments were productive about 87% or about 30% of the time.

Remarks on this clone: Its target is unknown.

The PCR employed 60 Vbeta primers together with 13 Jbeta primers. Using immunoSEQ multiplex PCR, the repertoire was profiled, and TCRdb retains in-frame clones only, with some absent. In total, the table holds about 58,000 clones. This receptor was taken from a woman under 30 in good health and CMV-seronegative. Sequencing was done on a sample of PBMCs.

The CDR3 DNA sequence: TGTGCCGGAGACAGGGTGGCGGCAGATACGCAGTATTTT. Amino acids: CAGDRVAADTQYF. The chain carries TRBV30 and TRBJ2-3; 7 bases are a match to TRBD1. The germline V gene has CDR1 GTSNPN and CDR2 SVGIG (reference sequence). The CDR3 consists of 13 residues. The V segment lost 8 bases and the J segment 4 bases; nucleotides outside the gene matches: 9.